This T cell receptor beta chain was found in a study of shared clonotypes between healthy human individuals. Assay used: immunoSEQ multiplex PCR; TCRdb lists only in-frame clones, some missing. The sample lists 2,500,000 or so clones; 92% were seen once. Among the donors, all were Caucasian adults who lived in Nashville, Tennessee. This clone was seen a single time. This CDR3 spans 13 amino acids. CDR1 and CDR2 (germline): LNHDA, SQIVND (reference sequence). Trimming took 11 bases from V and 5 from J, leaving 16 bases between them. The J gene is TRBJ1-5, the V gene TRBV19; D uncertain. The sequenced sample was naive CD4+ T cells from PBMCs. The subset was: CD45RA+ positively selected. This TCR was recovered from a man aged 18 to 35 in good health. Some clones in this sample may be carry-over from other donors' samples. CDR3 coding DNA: TGTGCCTCGGGCTACCTAGGAGATCAGCCCCAGCATTTT. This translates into CASGYLGDQPQHF.